The 27 T cell receptor beta chains given below trace back to one sample, sequenced in a study of cytomegalovirus exposure and HLA in healthy donors. The PCR was carried out with 60 Vbeta primers and 13 Jbeta primers. Clones were read by immunoSEQ multiplex PCR, and TCRdb kept only the in-frame ones, dropping some. This sample has some 110,000 clones, with roughly 80% found just once. The sequenced sample consisted of PBMCs. All receptors come from a man aged 25-45 years in good health and CMV-seropositive.

This clone has just one count. V usage is TRBV12-5 and J usage is TRBJ1-1; 7 nucleotides match TRBD1. J gave up 4 bases and V 3 bases, and 2 bases lay outside the gene matches. This CDR3 comprises 13 residues. Germline V lookup: CDR1 LGHNT, CDR2 FRNRAP. The CDR3 DNA is TGTGCTAGTGGTTTACAGGGGCCCACTGAAGCTTTCTTT. Encoded protein: CASGLQGPTEAFF.

The chain employs TRBV9 and TRBJ2-7; possibly TRBD1 for D (5 bases). The CDR3 is made up of 14 amino acids. The V gene lost 0 bases and the J gene lost 3 bases, with 10 bases spanning the gap. Germline V gene data show CDR1 as SGDLS and CDR2 as YYNGEE. CDR3 DNA sequence: TGTGCCAGCAGCGTAGTCCCCGACAGCTACGAGCAGTACTTC. It codes for CASSVVPDSYEQYF.

The sample holds a few counts of this clone. The chain is built from TRBV19 and TRBJ1-1; D remains unclear. The V gene lost 5 bases and the J gene lost 8 bases, with 9 bases spanning the gap. Germline V gene data show CDR1 as LNHDA and CDR2 as SQIVND (reference sequence). The CDR3 loop spans 11 amino acids. Here the CDR3 DNA reads TGTGCCAGTAGTTGGACGGGAGAAGCTTTCTTT. Protein sequence: CASSWTGEAFF.

This clone came up a few times. The rearrangement uses TRBV6-6 and TRBJ2-1, with 13 bases fitting TRBD2. Germline trimming cut 7 bases from V and 7 bases from J; bases unmatched to any gene: 10. The CDR3 length is 16 residues. Germline CDR1 reads MNHNY; CDR2 reads SVGAGI (reference sequence). The CDR3 region has the DNA TGTGCCAGCAAGGGACTAGCGGGGATTCCTAAGAATGAGCAGTTCTTC. This gives the protein CASKGLAGIPKNEQFF.

This chain joins TRBV19 and TRBJ1-4; TRBD1 agrees at 9 bases. The CDR3 covers 15 residues. V trimming: 7 bases; J trimming: 5 bases; junction bases outside the gene matches: 8. Germline V lookup: CDR1 LNHDA, CDR2 SQIVND (reference sequence). The CDR3 region has the DNA TGTGCCAGTAATTACAGGGGGCTCCTGAATGAAAAACTGTTTTTT. As protein: CASNYRGLLNEKLFF.

V gene TRBV5-4 combines with J gene TRBJ2-7; TRBD1 matches at 7 bases. CDR3 length: 15 residues. V lost 0 bases and J lost 0; bases outside the gene matches: 3. CDR1 SGHNT and CDR2 YYREEE come from the germline V gene (reference sequence). The CDR3 loop reads CASSLGGQSSYEQYV. As DNA, the CDR3 is TGTGCCAGCAGCTTGGGGGGACAGAGCTCCTACGAGCAGTACGTC.

The chain couples TRBV19 to TRBJ1-2; 10 bases are shared with TRBD1. V lost 8 bases and J lost 8; bases outside the gene matches: 8. The length of the CDR3 is 13 residues. Germline CDR1 reads LNHDA; CDR2 reads SQIVND (reference sequence). The CDR3 coding sequence is TGTGCCAGTGCTCGGGACAGGGGTTACGGCTACACCTTC. Translation gives CASARDRGYGYTF. Combining the CDR3 with reference TRBV19 and TRBJ1-2 gives the whole variable domain DGGITQSPKYLFRKEGQNVTLSCEQNLNHDAMYWYRQDPGQGLRLIYYSQIVNDFQKGDIAEGYSVSREKKESFPLTVTSAQKNPTAFYLCASARDRGYGYTFGSGTRLTVV.

CDR3 amino acids: CASTLDRGNQPQHF. Written as DNA, the CDR3 is TGTGCCAGCACCCTGGACAGGGGCAATCAGCCCCAGCATTTT. The chain has TRBV6-1 and TRBJ1-5; 8 bases line up with TRBD1. Trimming removed 7 bases from V and 2 bases from J; junction bases left unmatched: 4. CDR3 length: 14 residues. Germline CDR1 and CDR2: MNHNS and SASEGT.

The CDR3 sequence is CASSFASSYNEQFF. In nucleotides, the CDR3 is TGTGCCAGCAGCTTCGCTAGCTCCTACAATGAGCAGTTCTTC. The chain is built from TRBV7-2 and TRBJ2-1; D gene uncertain. Germline lookup yields CDR1 SGHTA and CDR2 FQGNSA. V shed 3 bases and J shed 0 bases, with 6 bases lying between them. The CDR3 length is 14 residues. Supplemented by reference TRBV7-2 and TRBJ2-1, the full variable domain reads GAGVSQSPSNKVTEKGKDVELRCDPISGHTALYWYRQSLGQGLEFLIYFQGNSAPDKSGLPSDRFSAERTGGSVSTLTIQRTQQEDSAVYLCASSFASSYNEQFFGPGTRLTVL.

The J gene is TRBJ2-3, the V gene TRBV11-1; tentatively, D is TRBD1 (6 bases). V lost 6 bases and J 8 bases, leaving 18 bases between the germline ends. CDR1 is SGHAT and CDR2 is FQDESV in the germline V gene (reference sequence). This CDR3 has 14 residues. The CDR3 nucleotides are TGTGCCAGCAGGGACAGAAGCAGGTTCGGTACGCAGTATTTT. It codes for CASRDRSRFGTQYF.

The chain has TRBV15 and TRBJ1-3, with a possible D match to TRBD1 (5 bases). From germline, CDR1 is LNHNV and CDR2 YYDKDF (reference sequence). This CDR3 comprises 16 residues. With 1 base removed from V and 4 bases from J, the gap between germline ends came to 14 bases. CDR3 residues: CATSRGDSRSGNTIYF. Here the CDR3 DNA reads TGTGCCACCAGCAGAGGAGACAGTCGCTCGGGAAACACCATATATTTT.

This clone was observed a handful of times. The junction differs from germline at one of its ends, possibly a read error. V usage is TRBV7-9 and J usage is TRBJ1-3; D is undetermined. Germline V gives CDR1 SEHNR, CDR2 FQNEAQ (reference sequence). This CDR3 is built from 15 residues. In DNA form, the CDR3 reads TGTTCCAGCAGGATGGAGGGAGGAGCTGGAAACACCATATATTTT. Protein sequence: CSSRMEGGAGNTIYF.

This rearrangement joins TRBV13 to TRBJ2-3, with TRBD2 identical over 12 bases. The junction had 7 bases not matched to a gene; V was cut back by 6 bases and J by 9 bases. The CDR3 runs to 14 residues. From germline, CDR1 is PRHDT and CDR2 FYEKMQ (reference sequence). The CDR3 sequence: CASSTRLAGDTQYF. For the CDR3, the DNA is TGTGCCAGCAGTACAAGACTAGCGGGAGACACGCAGTATTTT. Variable domain in full (rest from reference TRBV13 and TRBJ2-3): AAGVIQSPRHLIKEKRETATLKCYPIPRHDTVYWYQQGPGQDPQFLISFYEKMQSDKGSIPDRFSAQQFSDYHSELNMSSLELGDSALYFCASSTRLAGDTQYFGPGTRLTVL.

The rearrangement joins TRBV18 to TRBJ2-5, with 7 bases aligning to TRBD1. The V segment lost 6 bases and the J segment 4 bases; nucleotides outside the gene matches: 5. CDR1 and CDR2 (germline): KGHSH, LQKENI. This CDR3 has 13 amino acids. Written as DNA, the CDR3 is TGTGCCAGCTCCACAGGGGAAACAGAGACCCAGTACTTC. As protein: CASSTGETETQYF.

The chain is built from TRBV5-1 and TRBJ1-2, with 9 bases matching TRBD1. Germline-derived CDR1 and CDR2 are SGHRS and YFSETQ. The CDR3 covers 17 residues. V shed 3 bases, J shed 4 bases, and the junction held 13 bases outside the gene matches. CDR3 DNA sequence: TGCGCCAGCAGCTCCCTTCCCGGGACAGGGCCCGGCTATGGCTACACCTTC. Amino acids: CASSSLPGTGPGYGYTF.

The rearrangement uses TRBV5-1 and TRBJ2-7; 12 bases fit TRBD2. The CDR3 sequence is 15 residues long. In germline, CDR1 is SGHRS, CDR2 YFSETQ. V lost 3 bases, J lost 2 bases, and 3 bases stayed unmatched. CDR3 in DNA: TGCGCCAGCAGCTCACTAGCGGGGGGCACCTACGAGCAGTACTTC. This codes for CASSSLAGGTYEQYF.

The genes are TRBV4-2 and TRBJ1-5, with unresolved D. V shed 0 bases and J shed 0 bases, with 6 bases lying between them. Germline CDR1 is LGHNA and CDR2 is YNFKEQ. CDR3 length: 15 residues. DNA for the CDR3: TGTGCCAGCAGCCAAGACGACTATAGCAATCAGCCCCAGCATTTT. Its translation is CASSQDDYSNQPQHF.

Only one count was recorded for this clone. V usage is TRBV7-2 and J usage is TRBJ2-7; 7 positions agree with TRBD1. Germline V gene sequence: CDR1 SGHTA, CDR2 FQGNSA. The length of the CDR3 is 15 residues. Losses at the gene ends were 5 bases for V and 0 bases for J; bases not matched to a gene: 7. The CDR3 protein is CASSQDRESSYEQYF. CDR3 DNA sequence: TGTGCCAGCAGCCAAGACAGGGAAAGCTCCTACGAGCAGTACTTC.

This chain joins TRBV5-6 and TRBJ1-2; D gene uncertain. The CDR3 has 13 residues. Germline CDR1 reads SGHDT; CDR2 reads YYEEEE. Trimming shortened V by 1 base and J by 3 bases, and 7 bases separated the two germline ends. The CDR3 bases are TGTGCCAGCAGCTTGATGGCCGACTATGGCTACACCTTC. It yields the protein CASSLMADYGYTF. Complete variable domain (other parts from reference TRBV5-6 and TRBJ1-2): DAGVTQSPTHLIKTRGQQVTLRCSPKSGHDTVSWYQQALGQGPQFIFQYYEEEERQRGNFPDRFSGHQFPNYSSELNVNALLLGDSALYLCASSLMADYGYTFGSGTRLTVV.

The genes are TRBV27 and TRBJ1-1, with D hard to call. Germline V gene lookup returns CDR1 MNHEY and CDR2 SMNVEV (reference sequence). V shed 8 bases and J shed 0 bases, with 25 bases lying between them. The CDR3 loop spans 18 amino acids. The CDR3, as DNA: TGTGCCAGCTCCCGCCGGGTCACACAAACCAATATGAACACTGAAGCTTTCTTT. Translated: CASSRRVTQTNMNTEAFF.

In this sample, this clone turned up once. The V gene is TRBV2, the J gene TRBJ1-2; 9 bases map to TRBD1. Germline CDR1 and CDR2: SNHLY and FYNNEI. The J segment lost 6 bases and the V segment lost 6 bases, leaving 11 bases of the junction unmatched. The CDR3 runs to 15 residues. The CDR3 is CASSSGDRALHGYTF. In DNA form, the CDR3 reads TGTGCCAGCAGCTCGGGGGACAGGGCATTGCATGGCTACACCTTC.

The chain employs TRBV5-1 and TRBJ2-6; the match to TRBD1 covers 8 bases. Germline CDR1 and CDR2: SGHRS and YFSETQ. J lost 4 bases, V lost 5 bases, and 11 bases had no gene match. The CDR3 covers 17 residues. The CDR3 DNA reads as TGCGCCAGCAGTAATACGCAGGGGGCGGCCGGGGCCAACGTCCTGACTTTC. This encodes CASSNTQGAAGANVLTF. Filled out from reference TRBV5-1 and TRBJ2-6, the complete variable domain reads KAGVTQTPRYLIKTRGQQVTLSCSPISGHRSVSWYQQTPGQGLQFLFEYFSETQRNKGNFPGRFSGRQFSNSRSEMNVSTLELGDSALYLCASSNTQGAAGANVLTFGAGSRLTVL.

This chain links TRBV2 with TRBJ2-3, with 8 bases identical to TRBD1. This CDR3 is built from 15 residues. CDR1 SNHLY and CDR2 FYNNEI come from the germline V gene. Losses at the gene ends were 8 bases for V and 0 bases for J; bases not matched to a gene: 7. The CDR3 spells CASSGGQHSTDTQYF. The CDR3 nucleotides read TGTGCCAGCTCAGGGGGCCAACATAGCACAGATACGCAGTATTTT.

J is TRBJ1-1 and V is TRBV7-9, with D possibly matching TRBD1 (5 bases). Looked up from germline, CDR1 is SEHNR and CDR2 is FQNEAQ (reference sequence). CDR3 length: 13 residues. The V end was cut by 3 bases, the J end by 2 bases, with 7 bases between. CDR3 protein: CASSFRTNTEAFF. Written as DNA, the CDR3 is TGTGCCAGCAGCTTTAGGACAAACACTGAAGCTTTCTTT.

The chain employs TRBV7-9 and TRBJ1-1, with TRBD1 matching 7 bases. The length of the CDR3 is 13 residues. From germline, CDR1 is SEHNR and CDR2 FQNEAQ (reference sequence). The V segment lost 1 base and the J segment 6 bases; nucleotides outside the gene matches: 2. CDR3 nucleotide sequence: TGTGCCAGCAGCTTAGACAGGGGCCCTGAAGCTTTCTTT. It yields the protein CASSLDRGPEAFF.

V usage is TRBV7-6 and J usage is TRBJ1-4, with TRBD1 as a possible D gene (5 bases). Germline-derived CDR1 and CDR2 are SGHVS and FNYEAQ. The CDR3 runs to 15 residues. The germline V and J ends were trimmed by 6 bases and 7 bases, with 18 bases remaining between them. The CDR3 sequence: CASSLRPGGGEKLFF. The CDR3, as DNA: TGTGCCAGCAGTCTCCGACCCGGGGGAGGTGAAAAACTGTTTTTT.

This clone was found a few times. This rearrangement joins TRBV7-8 to TRBJ2-1; the D gene is possibly TRBD2 (6 bases). V was clipped by 5 bases and J by 7 bases, with 24 bases between them. Germline loops: CDR1 SGHVS, CDR2 FQNEAQ. The CDR3 sequence is 17 residues long. CDR3 bases: TGTGCCAGCAGCCCCCCTGTCAGGCTAGCGATAAGAAATGAGCAGTTCTTC. It specifies CASSPPVRLAIRNEQFF.